The next 25 T cell receptor beta chains were all read from a single sample in a study of blood T cells in healthy people across ages. Together with a sample-barcoded 5' primer, a J-beta primer mix was included in a second PCR lasting 7 to 11 cycles. One entry per CDR3 protein, called by TCRdb with MiXCR from the 5' RACE reads. Among approximately 820,000 distinct CDR3 sequences listed, around 45% were seen once. The sequencing sample was made of blood. These receptor sequences come from a man in his sixties in good health.

This clonotype was observed a handful of times. The genes are TRBV11-2 and TRBJ2-3, with 12 nucleotides matching TRBD2. The V gene end was trimmed by 1 base and the J gene end by 5 bases; junction bases not matched to a gene: 13. The CDR3 totals 19 residues. Germline lookup yields CDR1 SGHAT and CDR2 FQNNGV. CDR3 DNA: TGTGCCAGCAGCTTAGGCTTGACTAGCGGGGGCCCCATTGGAGATACGCAGTATTTT. It codes for CASSLGLTSGGPIGDTQYF. Combining the CDR3 with reference TRBV11-2 and TRBJ2-3 gives the whole variable domain EAGVAQSPRYKIIEKRQSVAFWCNPISGHATLYWYQQILGQGPKLLIQFQNNGVVDDSQLPKDRFSAERLKGVDSTLKIQPAKLEDSAVYLCASSLGLTSGGPIGDTQYFGPGTRLTVL.

The rearrangement links TRBV20-1 to TRBJ2-7; D call uncertain. V gave up 4 bases and J gave up 7 bases, with 11 bases separating them. This CDR3 is 11 amino acids long. CDR1 and CDR2 from the germline V gene are DFQATT and SNEGSKA (reference sequence). The CDR3 bases are TGCAGTGCTAACCGGGCTGCGGAGCAGTACTTC. Its translation: CSANRAAEQYF.

V gene TRBV5-1 combines with J gene TRBJ2-3, with D possibly TRBD2 on 5 matching bases. The CDR3 runs 14 residues. Between the trimmed V and J ends, which lost 2 bases and 3 bases, there was a span of 10 bases. Germline V CDR1 and CDR2: SGHRS, YFSETQ. The CDR3 spells CASSFTRFTDTQYF. The CDR3, as DNA: TGCGCCAGCAGCTTTACTAGATTTACAGATACGCAGTATTTT.

This clonotype was counted a few times. V gene TRBV7-2 combines with J gene TRBJ2-7; D possibly corresponds to TRBD2 (7 bases). CDR3 length: 16 amino acids. Germline CDR1 and CDR2: SGHTA and FQGNSA. Trimming removed 5 bases at V and 1 base at J, with 18 bases between. The chain's CDR3 is CASSPNGGGGSYEQYF. The CDR3 nucleotides are TGTGCCAGCAGCCCTAATGGAGGGGGGGGGTCCTACGAGCAGTACTTC.

The chain uses TRBV5-1 and TRBJ1-1, with 9 bases identical to TRBD1. J was trimmed by 1 base and V by 4 bases; bases with no gene match: 5. Germline V gives CDR1 SGHRS, CDR2 YFSETQ. The CDR3 has 15 amino acids. This chain's CDR3 is CASSGMGQGNTEAFF. The CDR3 region has the DNA TGCGCCAGCAGCGGGATGGGACAGGGGAACACTGAAGCTTTCTTT.

The chain is built from TRBV11-1 and TRBJ2-1, with 9 bases identical to TRBD1. Germline V gene sequence: CDR1 SGHAT, CDR2 FQDESV (reference sequence). The CDR3 is made up of 16 amino acids. V lost 5 bases, J lost 2 bases, and 7 bases stayed unmatched. CDR3 amino acids: CASSLPRQGAYNEQFF. CDR3 sequence (DNA): TGTGCCAGCAGCCTTCCCAGACAGGGGGCCTACAATGAGCAGTTCTTC.

This clonotype came up a few times. This chain uses TRBV3-1 with TRBJ1-2, with D possibly TRBD1 on 5 matching bases. CDR3 size: 14 residues. Germline assignment: CDR1 LGHDT and CDR2 YNNKEL (reference sequence). V gave up 4 bases and J gave up 2 bases, with 11 bases separating them. The CDR3 DNA sequence: TGTGCCAGCAGCCCATTTGGGACCAACTATGGCTACACCTTC. Its protein is CASSPFGTNYGYTF.

The rearrangement uses TRBV20-1 and TRBJ2-5; 10 bases are shared with TRBD2. Germline loops: CDR1 DFQATT, CDR2 SNEGSKA (reference sequence). There are 19 residues in the CDR3. V shed 0 bases and J 5 bases; nucleotides not matched to a gene: 18. CDR3 in amino acids: CSARDRSASGSLSGETQYF. The CDR3 DNA is TGCAGTGCTAGAGATCGTTCGGCTAGCGGGAGCCTCTCCGGGGAGACCCAGTACTTC.

This chain connects TRBV5-6 to TRBJ2-7; 12 bases line up with TRBD1. The V segment lost 4 bases and the J segment 3 bases; nucleotides outside the gene matches: 11. The CDR3 consists of 17 residues. In germline, CDR1 is SGHDT, CDR2 YYEEEE. The CDR3 protein is CASSNRDRGRWDYEQYF. The CDR3 DNA follows: TGTGCCAGCAGCAACCGGGACAGGGGGCGTTGGGACTACGAGCAGTACTTC.

This rearrangement joins TRBV10-3 to TRBJ2-3; TRBD2 aligns across 8 bases. V gave up 4 bases and J gave up 6 bases; unmatched junction bases: 9. The CDR3 runs to 15 residues. Germline assignment: CDR1 ENHRY and CDR2 SYGVKD. CDR3 DNA sequence: TGTGCCATCAGTGCTTCCGGGAGGGAGGTGGATACGCAGTATTTT. Translating it yields CAISASGREVDTQYF.

This clonotype has just a few counts. This rearrangement joins TRBV16 to TRBJ2-7, with 11 bases identical to TRBD2. The V segment lost 0 bases and the J segment 0 bases; nucleotides outside the gene matches: 4. CDR3 length equals 17 residues. In germline, CDR1 is KGHSY, CDR2 FQNENV. This CDR3 reads CASSQSASGGFSYEQYF. In DNA, the CDR3 is TGTGCCAGCAGCCAATCGGCTAGCGGGGGGTTCTCCTACGAGCAGTACTTC.

This rearrangement joins TRBV7-6 to TRBJ2-1; the D gene is possibly TRBD2 (6 bases). CDR3 length equals 15 residues. The V end was cut by 5 bases, the J end by 5 bases, with 16 bases between. In germline, CDR1 is SGHVS, CDR2 FNYEAQ. This CDR3 is CASSLRGWTNNEQFF. Written as DNA, the CDR3 is TGTGCCAGCAGCCTTAGAGGCTGGACTAACAATGAGCAGTTCTTC.

The CDR3 loop reads CASSQLAGGQFYEQYF. The CDR3 DNA reads as TGCGCCAGCAGCCAATTAGCGGGAGGGCAATTCTACGAGCAGTACTTC. V gene TRBV4-3 combines with J gene TRBJ2-4, with TRBD2 identical over 11 bases. The DNA matches TRBJ2-7 better at its end, which makes the J call doubtful. Germline V gene sequence: CDR1 LGHNA, CDR2 YSLEER. The CDR3 is made up of 16 amino acids.

Turning to this clonotype: Mismatch with germline at one junction end may stem from a read error. This chain joins TRBV7-9 and TRBJ1-2, with TRBD1 matching 8 bases. This CDR3 has 17 amino acids. The V gene's germline CDR1 is SEHNR and CDR2 FQNEAQ (reference sequence). The CDR3 sequence is CVSSLAGTGGTYGGYTF. The CDR3, as DNA: TGTGTCAGCAGCTTAGCTGGGACAGGTGGAACCTATGGCGGCTACACCTTC. Variable domain in full (rest from reference TRBV7-9 and TRBJ1-2): DTGVSQNPRHKITKRGQNVTFRCDPISEHNRLYWYRQTLGQGPEFLTYFQNEAQLEKSRLLSDRFSAERPKGSFSTLEIQRTEQGDSAMYLCVSSLAGTGGTYGGYTFGSGTRLTVV.

CDR3 DNA sequence: TGTGCCAGCAGGTTAAACAGGGGTTCCTACGAGCAGTACTTC. Protein sequence: CASRLNRGSYEQYF. The chain uses TRBV7-2 and TRBJ2-7; TRBD1 agrees at 7 bases. The CDR3 length is 14 residues. Germline assignment: CDR1 SGHTA and CDR2 FQGNSA. The J segment lost 1 base and the V segment lost 6 bases, leaving 6 bases of the junction unmatched. Variable domain in full (rest from reference TRBV7-2 and TRBJ2-7): GAGVSQSPSNKVTEKGKDVELRCDPISGHTALYWYRQSLGQGLEFLIYFQGNSAPDKSGLPSDRFSAERTGGSVSTLTIQRTQQEDSAVYLCASRLNRGSYEQYFGPGTRLTVT.

This chain connects TRBV9 to TRBJ2-2, with D perhaps matching TRBD2 (7 bases). The CDR3 contains 15 residues. The V end lost 5 bases, the J end lost 1 base, and 12 bases lay between the germline ends. Germline CDR1 and CDR2: SGDLS and YYNGEE. CDR3 region: CASRGGGENTGELFF. In nucleotides, the CDR3 is TGTGCCAGCAGGGGAGGGGGGGAGAACACCGGGGAGCTGTTTTTT.

V is TRBV4-3 and J is TRBJ1-6; TRBD1 aligns across 7 bases. The CDR3 consists of 16 residues. The V segment lost 1 base and the J segment 6 bases; nucleotides outside the gene matches: 6. The germline V gene has CDR1 LGHNA and CDR2 YSLEER. The CDR3 region is CASSQGVDRVNSPLHF. CDR3 coding DNA: TGCGCCAGCAGCCAAGGAGTCGACAGGGTTAATTCACCCCTCCACTTT.

Concerning this clonotype itself: With a much larger clone just one base away, this may be a read error. CDR3 coding DNA: TGTGCCAGCAGCTCGACAGCATCCGTCGGACAGGGCAAAAACATTCAGTACTTC. This codes for CASSSTASVGQGKNIQYF. The chain has TRBV7-2 and TRBJ2-4, with 8 bases that match TRBD1. Unmatched junction bases numbered 14, after V lost 4 bases and J lost 3 bases. Germline-derived CDR1 and CDR2 are SGHTA and FQGNSA. The CDR3 spans 18 residues.

Only a few counts were recorded for this clonotype. The genes are TRBV3-1 and TRBJ2-7; 8 bases are shared with TRBD1. The CDR3 spans 14 residues. Germline CDR1 and CDR2: LGHDT and YNNKEL (reference sequence). J was trimmed by 5 bases and V by 3 bases; bases with no gene match: 6. The CDR3 sequence: CASSQTGVNNEQYF. The CDR3 DNA sequence: TGTGCCAGCAGCCAGACAGGGGTGAACAACGAGCAGTACTTC.

This clonotype appeared a few times. This sequence joins TRBV29-1 and TRBJ2-1; TRBD1 aligns across 7 bases. The V gene end was trimmed by 5 bases and the J gene end by 6 bases; junction bases not matched to a gene: 7. Germline V gene data show CDR1 as SQVTM and CDR2 as ANQGSEA. This CDR3 region has 13 residues. CDR3 amino acids: CSVRDRAGNEQFF. The CDR3 coding sequence is TGCAGCGTTCGCGACAGGGCTGGCAATGAGCAGTTCTTC.

The chain is built from TRBV7-2 and TRBJ2-7; TRBD2 might be the D (6 bases). The ends were cut back, 3 bases at V and 10 bases at J, with 22 bases in the middle. Per the germline V gene, CDR1 is SGHTA and CDR2 is FQGNSA. The CDR3 extends over 15 amino acids. For the CDR3, the DNA is TGTGCCAGCAGCTTGTGGGCCGGGACTGAGGTGTCCCAGTACTTC. It specifies CASSLWAGTEVSQYF.

The genes are TRBV21-1 and TRBJ1-5. TRBV21-1 is shown as a pseudogene. The CDR3 is 15 amino acids. The CDR3 DNA reads as TGTGCCAGCAGCAAAAGAGGGTCAGATAATCAGCCCCAGCATTTT. Translation gives CASSKRGSDNQPQHF.

The chain recombines TRBV4-1 with TRBJ1-4; 7 bases align to TRBD1. V trimming: 0 bases; J trimming: 7 bases; junction bases outside the gene matches: 11. The germline V gene has CDR1 MGHRA and CDR2 YSYEKL. This CDR3 spans 17 amino acids. CDR3 nucleotide sequence: TGCGCCAGCAGCCAAGACGGAGCGGGACAGCTTAGTGAAAAACTGTTTTTT. This encodes CASSQDGAGQLSEKLFF.

The chain has TRBV10-3 and TRBJ2-7, with D possibly matching TRBD2 (5 bases). The germline V gene encodes CDR1 ENHRY and CDR2 SYGVKD. The length of the CDR3 is 14 residues. V was shortened by 0 bases and J by 6 bases, with 12 bases between the two germline ends. This CDR3 is CAISESSRGAEQYF. The CDR3 region has the DNA TGTGCCATCAGTGAGTCATCTCGGGGTGCCGAGCAGTACTTC.

This clonotype has more than one count but fewer than ten. The CDR3 DNA sequence: TGTGCCAGCAGCCCCCAACATACAGGCACAGATACGCAGTATTTT. Protein product: CASSPQHTGTDTQYF. This rearrangement joins TRBV7-9 to TRBJ2-3, with D hard to call. The CDR3 covers 15 residues. Germline lookup yields CDR1 SEHNR and CDR2 FQNEAQ (reference sequence). Trimming took 5 bases from V and 1 from J, leaving 13 bases between them.